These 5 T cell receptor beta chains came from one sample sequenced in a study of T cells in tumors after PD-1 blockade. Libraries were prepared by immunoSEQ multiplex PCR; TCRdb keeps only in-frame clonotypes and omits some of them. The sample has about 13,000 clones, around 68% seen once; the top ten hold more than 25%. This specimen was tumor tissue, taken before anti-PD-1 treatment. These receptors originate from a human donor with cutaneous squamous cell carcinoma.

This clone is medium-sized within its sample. The CDR3 nucleotides read TGTGCCTGGAGTGCCGGACTAGCGAGGGAGCAGTACTTC. The encoded protein is CAWSAGLAREQYF. This rearrangement joins TRBV30 to TRBJ2-7; 9 positions match TRBD2. The germline V gene encodes CDR1 GTSNPN and CDR2 SVGIG (reference sequence). The CDR3 runs to 13 residues. V gave up 1 base and J gave up 7 bases; unmatched junction bases: 5.

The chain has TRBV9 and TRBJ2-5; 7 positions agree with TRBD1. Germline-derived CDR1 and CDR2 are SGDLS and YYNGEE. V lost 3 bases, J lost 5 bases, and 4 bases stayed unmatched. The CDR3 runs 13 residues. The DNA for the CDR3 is TGTGCCAGCAGCGCGGGACAGCGGGAGACCCAGTACTTC. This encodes CASSAGQRETQYF.

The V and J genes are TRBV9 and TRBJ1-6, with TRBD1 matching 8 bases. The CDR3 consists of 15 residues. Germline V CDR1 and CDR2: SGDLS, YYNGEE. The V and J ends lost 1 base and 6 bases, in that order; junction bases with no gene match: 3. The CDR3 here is CASSVQGQGNSPLHF. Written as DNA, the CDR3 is TGTGCCAGCAGCGTACAAGGACAGGGTAATTCACCCCTCCACTTT.

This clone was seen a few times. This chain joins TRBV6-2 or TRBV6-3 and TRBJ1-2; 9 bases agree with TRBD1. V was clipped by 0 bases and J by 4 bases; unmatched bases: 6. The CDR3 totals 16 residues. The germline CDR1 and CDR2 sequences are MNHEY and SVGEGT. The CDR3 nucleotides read TGTGCCAGCAGTTACTCGGGGACAGGGCGTTCCTATGGCTACACCTTC. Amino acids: CASSYSGTGRSYGYTF.

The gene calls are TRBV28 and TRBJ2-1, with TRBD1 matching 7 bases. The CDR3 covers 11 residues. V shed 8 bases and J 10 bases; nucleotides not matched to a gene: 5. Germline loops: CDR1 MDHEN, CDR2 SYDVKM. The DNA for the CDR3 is TGTGCCAGCGAGGGACAGCGGGAGCAGTTCTTC. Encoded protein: CASEGQREQFF.